Included here is one TCR beta chain sequence, with context. As yet, its antigen is unknown. This sample was included in a study of Graves' ophthalmopathy and Graves' hyperthyroidism. General study results and limits: From stable hyperthyroidism, ophthalmopathy was separated by a 13-signature model with 85% to 90% sensitivity and 75% to 84% specificity.

Amplification from RNA transcripts yielded the TCR beta CDR3 regions. Second-round multiplex PCR followed a first-round RT-PCR using HTBI primers. TCRdb re-called the multiplex PCR reads through MiXCR, storing one row per CDR3 protein. The sample has a few hundred thousand distinct CDR3 sequences, less than 45% seen once. There are 12 residues in the CDR3. Trimming cost V 6 bases and J 7 bases; bases outside gene matches: 5. The TCR comes from an adult man with Graves' hyperthyroidism. The chain uses TRBV12-3 or TRBV12-4 and TRBJ2-7; TRBD1 aligns across 8 bases. Sequencing used peripheral blood or thyroid tissue (not recorded which). The CDR3 region is CASRRTGREQYF. CDR3 DNA: TGTGCCAGCAGACGGACAGGGCGGGAGCAGTACTTC.